A selection of T cell receptor beta chains follows, all from one sample in a study of blood T cell repertoires in COVID-19. Clones were read by immunoSEQ multiplex PCR, and TCRdb kept only the in-frame ones, dropping some. Found here are approximately 31,000 clones, 85% of them singletons; the top ten hold 15% to 20%. The sample consisted of peripheral blood. The source of these receptors is an older woman with active COVID-19. Each CDR3 is given without its conserved first and last residue. D genes are given only for firm matches. Only some rows state a clone size, as once, few, many or a class for expanded clones.

clone size,D gene,V gene,J gene,CDR3 protein
NA,TRBD1,TRBV5-4,TRBJ1-3,ASSLQGAGNTIY
NA,TRBD2,TRBV18,TRBJ2-7,ASSPLAETSYEQY
NA,NA,TRBV28,TRBJ2-7,ASSLAEYYEQYYEQY
NA,TRBD1,TRBV12-3/TRBV12-4,TRBJ2-3,ASKQGVGDTQY
NA,NA,TRBV7-9,TRBJ2-3,ASSLVSGGTDTQY
NA,NA,TRBV24-1,TRBJ2-2,ATSDLVQGGETGELF
NA,TRBD2,TRBV5-1,TRBJ2-1,ASSKSGGANNEQF
once,NA,TRBV3-1/TRBV3-2,TRBJ2-1,ASSQYAGANEQF
once,NA,TRBV28,TRBJ2-2,ASSLSVGIGELF
NA,NA,TRBV11-2,TRBJ2-5,ASRPSPTAGETQY
NA,NA,TRBV5-8,TRBJ1-2,ASSTGWANYGYT
few,NA,TRBV1,TRBJ1-1,TSNHRDRGTEAF
NA,TRBD1,TRBV5-6,TRBJ2-7,ASSMEGQESYEQY
once,NA,TRBV7-2,TRBJ2-3,ASSLGALGGGRGQDTQY
NA,TRBD1,TRBV28,TRBJ2-3,ASRTGGEASDTQY
NA,NA,TRBV6-5,TRBJ2-5,ASGTPITQY
few,NA,TRBV19,TRBJ2-1,ASSRTPLNEQF
NA,NA,TRBV4-2,TRBJ2-3,ASSPSEGGQRDTQY
NA,TRBD1,TRBV24-1,TRBJ2-1,ATSEPGQGIDEQF
NA,NA,TRBV6-5,TRBJ1-5,ATQDSYSNQPQH
NA,TRBD1,TRBV2,TRBJ1-3,ASSLGQGGNTIY
medium-sized,NA,TRBV9,TRBJ2-7,ASSTGYEQY
NA,TRBD2,TRBV5-1,TRBJ2-3,ASNRLAGEDTQY
few,NA,TRBV7-2,TRBJ2-3,ASSLGTYRTDTQY
NA,NA,TRBV20-1,TRBJ1-5,SASPVGGRLMLGNQPQH
few,TRBD2,TRBV19,TRBJ2-7,ASSREATYEQY
few,NA,TRBV6-1,TRBJ1-5,ASSEDPLGGQPQH
NA,NA,TRBV5-1,TRBJ1-6,ASSLEGGYNSPLH